This TCR beta chain was recorded in a study of post-analysis software for immune sequencing data. Study results and limitations: With TRBV5-6, TRBV5-1 and TRBV20-1 included, about 5 TRBV segments were more frequent in patients than in controls. Samples made in the same batch grouped tightly together by F measure.

Germline CDR1 reads KGHDR; CDR2 reads SFDVKD. The CDR3 totals 15 residues. V was trimmed by 3 bases and J by 4 bases, leaving 14 bases between them. TCR beta cDNA libraries had unique molecular identifiers. A single record per CDR3 protein comes from TCRdb applying MiXCR to the PCR reads. The sample contains a few hundred thousand distinct CDR3 sequences, around 34% of which appear only once. This clonotype has ten or more counts. The antigen is not known. This TCR came from a girl aged 10-17 years with multiple sclerosis. J is TRBJ2-5 and V is TRBV24-1, with a weak D call TRBD1 (7 bases). Sequencing was done on a sample of blood. The CDR3 loop is CATSDRQGLGETQYF. In DNA, the CDR3 is TGTGCCACCAGTGATCGACAGGGACTGGGAGAGACCCAGTACTTC.